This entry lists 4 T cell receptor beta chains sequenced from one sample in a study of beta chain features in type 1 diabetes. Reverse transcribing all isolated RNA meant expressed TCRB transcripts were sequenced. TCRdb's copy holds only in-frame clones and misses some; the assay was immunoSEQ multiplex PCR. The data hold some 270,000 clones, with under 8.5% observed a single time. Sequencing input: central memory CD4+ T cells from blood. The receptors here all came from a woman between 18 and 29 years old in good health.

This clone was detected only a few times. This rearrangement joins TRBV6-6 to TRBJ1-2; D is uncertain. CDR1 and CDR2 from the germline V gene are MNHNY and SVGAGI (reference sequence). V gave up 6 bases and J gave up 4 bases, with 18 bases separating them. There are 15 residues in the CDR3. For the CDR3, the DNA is TGTGCCAGCAGCCCCACCCCTGACCCGACCTATGGCTACACCTTC. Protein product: CASSPTPDPTYGYTF.

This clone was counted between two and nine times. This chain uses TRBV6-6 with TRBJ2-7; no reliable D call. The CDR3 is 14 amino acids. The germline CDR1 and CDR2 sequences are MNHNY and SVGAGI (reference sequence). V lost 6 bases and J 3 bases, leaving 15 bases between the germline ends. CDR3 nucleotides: TGTGCCAGCAGCTCAAGGGCGATAGTCTACGAGCAGTACTTC. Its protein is CASSSRAIVYEQYF.

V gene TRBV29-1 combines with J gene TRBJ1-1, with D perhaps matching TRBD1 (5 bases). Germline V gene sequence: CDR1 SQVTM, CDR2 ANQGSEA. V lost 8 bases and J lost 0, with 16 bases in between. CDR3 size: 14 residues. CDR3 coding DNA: TGCAGCACCCGGGGGGATGGGATGAACACTGAAGCTTTCTTT. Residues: CSTRGDGMNTEAFF.

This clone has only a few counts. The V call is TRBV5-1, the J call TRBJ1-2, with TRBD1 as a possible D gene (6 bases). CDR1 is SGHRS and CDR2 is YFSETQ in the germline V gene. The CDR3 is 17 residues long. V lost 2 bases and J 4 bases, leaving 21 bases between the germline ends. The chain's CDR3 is CASSLGFRGAAGYGYTF. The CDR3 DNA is TGCGCCAGCAGCTTAGGTTTCAGGGGAGCGGCCGGCTATGGCTACACCTTC.